The 6 T cell receptor beta chains in this list originate from one sample, sequenced in a study of OX40 agonist ivuxolimab in advanced cancers. Sequencing was performed with immunoSEQ multiplex PCR; in TCRdb, only in-frame clones are kept and a portion is missing. Of around 20,000 clones listed, less than 95% are singletons. The specimen comprised CD4+ or CD8+ T cells sorted from blood, sampled in a trial of the OX40 agonist ivuxolimab. The source of these receptors is an adult with an advanced solid tumor such as melanoma, head and neck, liver or kidney cancer.

This clone was counted a single time. V gene TRBV25-1 combines with J gene TRBJ1-1, with TRBD1 identical over 10 bases. The trim removed 7 bases at V and 5 bases at J, leaving 7 bases unmatched. The CDR3 length is 14 residues. Germline loops: CDR1 MGHDK, CDR2 SYGVNS. CDR3 residues: CASNAGTGVTEAFF. The CDR3 DNA follows: TGTGCCAGCAACGCCGGGACAGGGGTGACTGAAGCTTTCTTT.

V and J are TRBV10-1 and TRBJ2-7, with 12 bases that match TRBD1. The trim removed 2 bases at V and 6 bases at J, leaving 2 bases unmatched. Germline V gives CDR1 WNHNN, CDR2 SYGVQD (reference sequence). This CDR3 has 14 residues. The chain's CDR3 is CASSERDRGLEQYF. CDR3 sequence (DNA): TGCGCCAGCAGTGAGCGGGACAGGGGGCTCGAGCAGTACTTC.

The J gene is TRBJ1-5, the V gene TRBV5-4; D remains ambiguous. Germline V gene data show CDR1 as SGHNT and CDR2 as YYREEE (reference sequence). Trimming removed 4 bases from V and 6 bases from J, with 11 bases in between. This CDR3 spans 13 amino acids. In nucleotides, the CDR3 is TGTGCCAGCAGCCCCGGGGAGGGTCAGCCCCAGCATTTT. This translates into CASSPGEGQPQHF.

This clone was counted only a few times. The chain is built from TRBV6-1 and TRBJ2-1, with 9 bases fitting TRBD2. Germline-derived CDR1 and CDR2 are MNHNS and SASEGT. The CDR3 is 15 residues long. Germline trimming cut 2 bases from V and 8 bases from J; bases unmatched to any gene: 7. DNA of the CDR3: TGTGCCAGCAGTGAACTTAGCGGGAGCCTACATGAGCAGTTCTTC. This gives the protein CASSELSGSLHEQFF.

The chain carries TRBV4-3 and TRBJ2-1, with D perhaps matching TRBD2 (6 bases). The CDR3 contains 14 residues. Between the trimmed V and J ends, which lost 4 bases and 3 bases, there was a span of 10 bases. Per the germline V gene, CDR1 is LGHNA and CDR2 is YSLEER. CDR3 sequence reads: CASSRGTLYNEQFF. DNA for the CDR3: TGCGCCAGCAGCCGTGGGACTCTCTACAATGAGCAGTTCTTC.

The rearrangement uses TRBV7-8 and TRBJ1-1; D may be TRBD1 (5 bases). CDR1 is SGHVS and CDR2 is FQNEAQ in the germline V gene. Deletions cut 1 base from V and 0 bases from J, with 9 bases between. The CDR3 covers 15 residues. CDR3 loop: CASSLDRRMNTEAFF. The CDR3 DNA reads TGTGCCAGCAGCTTAGACAGGAGGATGAACACTGAAGCTTTCTTT.